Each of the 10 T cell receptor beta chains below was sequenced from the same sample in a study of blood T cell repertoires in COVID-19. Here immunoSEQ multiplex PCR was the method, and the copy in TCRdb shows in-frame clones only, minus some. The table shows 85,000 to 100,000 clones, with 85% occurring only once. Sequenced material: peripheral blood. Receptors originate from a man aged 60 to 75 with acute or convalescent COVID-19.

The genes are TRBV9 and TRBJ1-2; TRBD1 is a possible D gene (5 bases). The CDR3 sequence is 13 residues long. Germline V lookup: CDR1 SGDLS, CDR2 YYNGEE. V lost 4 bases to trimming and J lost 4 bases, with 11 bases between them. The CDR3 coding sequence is TGTGCCAGCAGCCTCCGGGGGGGCTATGGCTACACCTTC. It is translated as CASSLRGGYGYTF.

The CDR3, as DNA: TGTGCCAGCAGTTTACGGCGGGGGCACACTGAAGCTTTCTTT. This encodes CASSLRRGHTEAFF. The chain couples TRBV28 to TRBJ1-1; possible D gene TRBD1, 6 bases. Deletions cut 2 bases from V and 3 bases from J, with 10 bases between. Germline V gene lookup returns CDR1 MDHEN and CDR2 SYDVKM. The CDR3 spans 14 residues. The whole variable domain, remainder taken from reference TRBV28 and TRBJ1-1, is DVKVTQSSRYLVKRTGEKVFLECVQDMDHENMFWYRQDPGLGLRLIYFSYDVKMKEKGDIPEGYSVSREKKERFSLILESASTNQTSMYLCASSLRRGHTEAFFGQGTRLTVV.

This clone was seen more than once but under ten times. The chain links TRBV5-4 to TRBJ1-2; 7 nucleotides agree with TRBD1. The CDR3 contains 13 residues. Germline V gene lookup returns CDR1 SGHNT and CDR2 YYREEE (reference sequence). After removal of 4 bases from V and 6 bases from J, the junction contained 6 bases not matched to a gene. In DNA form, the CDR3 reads TGTGCCAGCAGCCGGGACAGTCTGAATGGCTACACCTTC. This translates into CASSRDSLNGYTF.

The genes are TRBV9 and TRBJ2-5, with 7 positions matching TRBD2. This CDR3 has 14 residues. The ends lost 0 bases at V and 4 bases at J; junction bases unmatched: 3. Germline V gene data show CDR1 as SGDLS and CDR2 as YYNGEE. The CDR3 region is CASSVVASGETQYF. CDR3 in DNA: TGTGCCAGCAGCGTAGTGGCTAGCGGAGAGACCCAGTACTTC. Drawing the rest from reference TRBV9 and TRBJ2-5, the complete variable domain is DSGVTQTPKHLITATGQRVTLRCSPRSGDLSVYWYQQSLDQGLQFLIQYYNGEERAKGNILERFSAQQFPDLHSELNLSSLELGDSALYFCASSVVASGETQYFGPGTRLLVL.

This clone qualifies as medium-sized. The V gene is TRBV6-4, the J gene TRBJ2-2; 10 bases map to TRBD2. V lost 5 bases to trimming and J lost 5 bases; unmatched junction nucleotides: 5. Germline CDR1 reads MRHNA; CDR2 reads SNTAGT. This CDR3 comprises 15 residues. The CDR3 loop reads CASSHGLAETGELFF. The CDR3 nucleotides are TGTGCCAGCAGTCACGGACTAGCGGAGACCGGGGAGCTGTTTTTT.

The CDR3 DNA is TGTGCCAGCTCACCACCTGGGGCCCAGGCTGAAAAACTGTTTTTT. It yields the protein CASSPPGAQAEKLFF. This rearrangement joins TRBV18 to TRBJ1-4, with D possibly matching TRBD1 (5 bases). V was trimmed by 0 bases and J by 7 bases, leaving 12 bases between them. Germline values: CDR1 KGHSH, CDR2 LQKENI. The CDR3 loop spans 15 amino acids. Complete variable domain (other parts from reference TRBV18 and TRBJ1-4): NAGVMQNPRHLVRRRGQEARLRCSPMKGHSHVYWYRQLPEEGLKFMVYLQKENIIDESGMPKERFSAEFPKEGPSILRIQQVVRGDSAAYFCASSPPGAQAEKLFFGSGTQLSVL.

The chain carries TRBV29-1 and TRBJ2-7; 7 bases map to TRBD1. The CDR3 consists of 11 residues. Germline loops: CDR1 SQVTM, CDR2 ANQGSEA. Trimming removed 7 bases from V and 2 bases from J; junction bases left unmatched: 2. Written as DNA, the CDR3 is TGCAGCGCCGGGACAGCCTACGAGCAGTACTTC. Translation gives CSAGTAYEQYF.

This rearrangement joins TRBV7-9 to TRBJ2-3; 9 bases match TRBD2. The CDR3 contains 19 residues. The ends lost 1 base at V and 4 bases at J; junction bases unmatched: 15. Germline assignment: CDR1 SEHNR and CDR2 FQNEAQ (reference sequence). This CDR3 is CASSLGAFGLAGVPDTQYF. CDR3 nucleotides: TGTGCCAGCAGCTTAGGAGCGTTCGGGTTAGCGGGAGTGCCAGATACGCAGTATTTT.

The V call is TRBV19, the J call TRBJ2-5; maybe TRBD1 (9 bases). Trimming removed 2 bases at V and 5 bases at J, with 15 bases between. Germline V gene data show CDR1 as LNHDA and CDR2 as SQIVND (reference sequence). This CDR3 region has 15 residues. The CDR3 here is CASSISGGQGETQYF. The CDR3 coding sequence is TGTGCCAGTAGTATAAGCGGGGGACAGGGTGAGACCCAGTACTTC.

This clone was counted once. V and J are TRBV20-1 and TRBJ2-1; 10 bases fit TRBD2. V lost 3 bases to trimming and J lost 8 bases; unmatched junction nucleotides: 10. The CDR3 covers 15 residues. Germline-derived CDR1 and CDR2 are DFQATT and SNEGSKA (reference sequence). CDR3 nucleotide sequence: TGCAGTGCTAGTACCCTAGCGGGAGCCGCCCATGAGCAGTTCTTC. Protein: CSASTLAGAAHEQFF.